This paragraph covers one TCR beta chain sequence. V was trimmed by 4 bases and J by 0 bases, leaving 13 bases between them. The CDR3 loop spans 16 amino acids. From germline, CDR1 is SNHLY and CDR2 FYNNEI. This record comes from a study of blood T cell repertoires in COVID-19. As for the study in general: Some COVID-19 samples were acute and others convalescent; all came from the United States, Italy and Spain. The analysed material was cDNA or gDNA that came from T cells, B-cell-depleted T cells, or PBMCs.

Authors' analysis steps: Reference gene primers were amplified, and this amplification served to estimate nucleated cell counts. Produced via immunoSEQ multiplex PCR; TCRdb's table is partial and in-frame only. V and J calls and clone size are those listed in that table; D and trimming were worked out from the DNA. The sample includes approximately 180,000 clones, approximately 89% of them seen just once. The sample was peripheral blood. This TCR was sampled from a man aged 35 to 55 with active or convalescent COVID-19. V usage is TRBV2 and J usage is TRBJ1-3; D call uncertain. The CDR3 region has the DNA TGTGCCAGCAGTGCAAGTACTATGAGCTCTGGAAACACCATATATTTT. It translates to CASSASTMSSGNTIYF.